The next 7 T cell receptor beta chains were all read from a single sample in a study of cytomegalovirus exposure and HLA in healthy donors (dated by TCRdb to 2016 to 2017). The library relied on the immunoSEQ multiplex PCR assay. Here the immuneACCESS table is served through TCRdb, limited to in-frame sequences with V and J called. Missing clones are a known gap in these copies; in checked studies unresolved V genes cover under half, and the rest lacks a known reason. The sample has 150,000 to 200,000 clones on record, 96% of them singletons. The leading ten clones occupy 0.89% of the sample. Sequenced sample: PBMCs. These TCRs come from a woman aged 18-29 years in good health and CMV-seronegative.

CDR3 bases: TGTGCCAGCAGTGACCCCGGGACTAGCGGCCACAATGAGCAGTTCTTC. It encodes CASSDPGTSGHNEQFF. The chain employs TRBV2 and TRBJ2-1; TRBD2 agrees at 11 bases. Germline V CDR1 and CDR2: SNHLY, FYNNEI. With V trimmed by 3 bases and J by 5 bases, 6 bases remained unmatched. This CDR3 comprises 16 residues.

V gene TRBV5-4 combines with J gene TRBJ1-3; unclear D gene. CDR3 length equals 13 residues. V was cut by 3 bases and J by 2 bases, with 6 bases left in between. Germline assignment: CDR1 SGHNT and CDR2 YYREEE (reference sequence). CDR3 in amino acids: CASSYGAGNTIYF. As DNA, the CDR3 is TGTGCCAGCAGCTACGGGGCTGGAAACACCATATATTTT.

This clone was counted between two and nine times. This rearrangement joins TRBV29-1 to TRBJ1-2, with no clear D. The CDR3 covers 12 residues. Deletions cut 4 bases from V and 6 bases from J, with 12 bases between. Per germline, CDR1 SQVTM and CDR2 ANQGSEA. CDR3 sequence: CSVAGNNNGYTF. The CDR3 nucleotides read TGCAGCGTTGCCGGGAACAATAATGGCTACACCTTC.

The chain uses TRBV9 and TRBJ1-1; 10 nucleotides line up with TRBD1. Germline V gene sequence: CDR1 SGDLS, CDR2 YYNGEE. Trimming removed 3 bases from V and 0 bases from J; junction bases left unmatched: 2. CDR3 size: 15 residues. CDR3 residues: CASSGQGAMNTEAFF. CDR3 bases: TGTGCCAGCAGCGGACAGGGGGCTATGAACACTGAAGCTTTCTTT.

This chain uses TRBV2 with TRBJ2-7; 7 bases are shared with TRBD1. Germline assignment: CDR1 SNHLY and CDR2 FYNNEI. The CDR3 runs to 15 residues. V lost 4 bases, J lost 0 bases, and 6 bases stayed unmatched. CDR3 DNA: TGTGCCAGCAGTGGGACAGGCTTAATCTCCTACGAGCAGTACTTC. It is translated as CASSGTGLISYEQYF.

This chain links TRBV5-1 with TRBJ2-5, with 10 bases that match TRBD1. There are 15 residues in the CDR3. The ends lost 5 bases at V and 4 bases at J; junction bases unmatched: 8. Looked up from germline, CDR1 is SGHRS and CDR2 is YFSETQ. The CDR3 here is CASSLGQGVGETQYF. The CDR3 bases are TGCGCCAGCAGTCTAGGACAGGGGGTGGGAGAGACCCAGTACTTC. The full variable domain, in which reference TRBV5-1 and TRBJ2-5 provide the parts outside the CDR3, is KAGVTQTPRYLIKTRGQQVTLSCSPISGHRSVSWYQQTPGQGLQFLFEYFSETQRNKGNFPGRFSGRQFSNSRSEMNVSTLELGDSALYLCASSLGQGVGETQYFGPGTRLLVL.

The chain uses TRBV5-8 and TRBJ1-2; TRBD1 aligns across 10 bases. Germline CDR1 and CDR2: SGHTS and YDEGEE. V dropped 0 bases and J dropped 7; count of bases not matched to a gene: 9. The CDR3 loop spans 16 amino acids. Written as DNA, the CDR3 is TGTGCCAGCAGCTTGGCCGGGAGACAGGGGGCGCGTGGCTACACCTTC. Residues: CASSLAGRQGARGYTF.